Listed here are 14 T cell receptor beta chains from one sample, sequenced in a study of blood T cell repertoires in COVID-19. Using immunoSEQ multiplex PCR, the repertoire was profiled, and TCRdb retains in-frame clones only, with some absent. The table records tens of thousands of clones, roughly 85% of them present only once. Specimen: peripheral blood. These receptor sequences come from a man aged 30 to 45 with acute or convalescent COVID-19.

This rearrangement joins TRBV25-1 to TRBJ1-6; D is unresolved. V lost 0 bases, J lost 7 bases, and 13 bases lay in between. The germline V gene encodes CDR1 MGHDK and CDR2 SYGVNS. This CDR3 contains 16 residues. Here the CDR3 reads CASSEYNGGWNSPLHF. The DNA of the CDR3 is TGTGCCAGCAGTGAATATAACGGCGGGTGGAATTCACCCCTCCACTTT. The full variable domain, its missing parts supplied by reference TRBV25-1 and TRBJ1-6, is EADIYQTPRYLVIGTGKKITLECSQTMGHDKMYWYQQDPGMELHLIHYSYGVNSTEKGDLSSESTVSRIRTEHFPLTLESARPSHTSQYLCASSEYNGGWNSPLHFGNGTRLTVT.

CDR3 nucleotides: TGTGCCAGCAGTTTAAACGGTGAAGCTTTCTTT. Translation gives CASSLNGEAFF. The chain employs TRBV12-3 or TRBV12-4 and TRBJ1-1; D unresolved. The CDR3 extends over 11 amino acids. Trimming left V 2 bases short and J 7 bases short, with 5 bases between.

The rearrangement joins TRBV7-2 to TRBJ2-1; 9 positions match TRBD1. Germline-derived CDR1 and CDR2 are SGHTA and FQGNSA. The CDR3 length is 15 residues. V trimming: 4 bases; J trimming: 4 bases; junction bases outside the gene matches: 5. The chain's CDR3 is CASSYTGTGYNEQFF. The CDR3 region has the DNA TGTGCCAGCAGCTACACCGGGACAGGGTACAATGAGCAGTTCTTC.

This rearrangement joins TRBV6-5 to TRBJ2-7; D is ambiguous. The length of the CDR3 is 11 residues. Trimming removed 6 bases at V and 2 bases at J, with 5 bases between. The V gene's germline CDR1 is MNHEY and CDR2 SVGAGI. The CDR3 nucleotides read TGTGCCAGCAGCTTCGCCTACGAGCAGTACTTC. Residues: CASSFAYEQYF.

This sequence joins TRBV2 and TRBJ2-3; 10 positions match TRBD2. V shed 7 bases and J 0 bases; nucleotides not matched to a gene: 7. This CDR3 region has 16 residues. CDR1 and CDR2 from the germline V gene are SNHLY and FYNNEI. CDR3 amino acids: CASTLAGGPSTDTQYF. The CDR3 coding sequence is TGTGCCAGCACCTTAGCGGGAGGTCCTAGCACAGATACGCAGTATTTT.

The CDR3 loop reads CASSLENTQYF. The CDR3 DNA follows: TGTGCCAGCAGTTTGGAGAATACGCAGTATTTT. V is TRBV6-2 or TRBV6-3 and J is TRBJ2-3; unclear D gene. V was trimmed by 4 bases and J by 7 bases, leaving 6 bases between them. CDR3 length: 11 residues. Germline V gene lookup returns CDR1 MNHEY and CDR2 SVGEGT.

J is TRBJ2-2 and V is TRBV5-1, with no clear D. CDR1 SGHRS and CDR2 YFSETQ come from the germline V gene. V was cut by 0 bases and J by 0 bases, with 6 bases left in between. The CDR3 totals 15 residues. CDR3 sequence: CASSLVAANTGELFF. The CDR3 region has the DNA TGCGCCAGCAGCTTGGTGGCGGCGAACACCGGGGAGCTGTTTTTT.

This clone was detected only once. The chain couples TRBV7-8 to TRBJ2-1, with no clear D. From germline, CDR1 is SGHVS and CDR2 FQNEAQ. The CDR3 has 14 residues. Trimming stripped 5 bases from V and 3 bases from J, with 11 bases between. This CDR3 is CASSDKQSYNEQFF. For the CDR3, the DNA is TGTGCCAGCAGCGATAAACAGAGCTACAATGAGCAGTTCTTC.

The chain carries TRBV4-1 and TRBJ2-1, with D possibly being TRBD2 (6 bases). The CDR3 runs 15 residues. Trimming took off 4 bases at V and 1 base at J, with 11 bases between the two ends. Germline V gene lookup returns CDR1 MGHRA and CDR2 YSYEKL. CDR3 bases: TGCGCCAGCAGCCTGGGACTGACTTCCTACAATGAGCAGTTCTTC. Amino acid sequence: CASSLGLTSYNEQFF.

This CDR3 reads CASRYRDRGFYEQYF. In nucleotides, the CDR3 is TGTGCCAGCAGATACCGGGACAGGGGGTTTTACGAGCAGTACTTC. This sequence joins TRBV28 and TRBJ2-7; 11 bases are a match to TRBD1. Germline V gene data show CDR1 as MDHEN and CDR2 as SYDVKM. V dropped 6 bases and J dropped 4; count of bases not matched to a gene: 8. The CDR3 contains 15 residues.

CDR3 sequence (DNA): TGTGCCAGCGGTAGGGCGGGAGGGCCCACAGATACGCAGTATTTT. Translation gives CASGRAGGPTDTQYF. V usage is TRBV2 and J usage is TRBJ2-3; TRBD2 matches 9 bases. Germline V lookup: CDR1 SNHLY, CDR2 FYNNEI. This CDR3 spans 15 amino acids. V dropped 8 bases and J dropped 2; count of bases not matched to a gene: 8.

The chain recombines TRBV18 with TRBJ1-3, with 8 bases aligning to TRBD1. The germline V gene has CDR1 KGHSH and CDR2 LQKENI. V dropped 3 bases and J dropped 5; count of bases not matched to a gene: 12. This CDR3 is 17 amino acids long. Here the CDR3 reads CASSPTASQGERNTIYF. In nucleotides, the CDR3 is TGTGCCAGCTCACCTACAGCCTCACAGGGGGAACGAAACACCATATATTTT.

This clone was found once. This rearrangement joins TRBV27 to TRBJ1-6, with 9 bases fitting TRBD1. The length of the CDR3 is 16 residues. CDR1 is MNHEY and CDR2 is SMNVEV in the germline V gene (reference sequence). Trimming at V came to 3 bases and at J to 9 bases, leaving 9 bases not matched to a gene. The CDR3 region has the DNA TGTGCCAGCAGTTTCTTAACAGGGGGCGTGGGTTCACCCCTCCACTTT. Residues: CASSFLTGGVGSPLHF.

This rearrangement joins TRBV4-3 to TRBJ2-5, with 10 bases fitting TRBD2. Trimming removed 2 bases from V and 4 bases from J; junction bases left unmatched: 4. CDR1 LGHNA and CDR2 YSLEER come from the germline V gene. The CDR3 has 15 amino acids. The DNA of the CDR3 is TGCGCCAGCAGCCAATCGGAGCGGGAGGGAGAGACCCAGTACTTC. Its translation is CASSQSEREGETQYF.